Given below is one TCR beta chain in context. As yet, its antigen is unknown. TCRdb keeps only in-frame clones here, not all; method: immunoSEQ multiplex PCR. The sample contains 50,000 to 65,000 clones, over 75% of which appear only once. The sample comes from a study of Tregs in tolerant kidney transplant recipients. Study-level findings and limits: Validation in larger populations is needed because few patients were studied.

The nonmyeloablative bone marrow transplants came from related graft donors, with transient mixed chimerism. Unstimulated regulatory T cells (CD4+CD25+CD127-), CD4+CD25- non-regulatory cells, CD4 and CD8 cells were FACS-sorted from thawed PBMCs. Losses at the gene ends were 5 bases for V and 2 bases for J; bases not matched to a gene: 9. CDR1 is MNHEY and CDR2 is SMNVEV in the germline V gene (reference sequence). This CDR3 comprises 16 residues. The chain combines TRBV27 with TRBJ2-3, with 8 bases matching TRBD2. The source material was CD4+ T cells from blood (PBMCs), sampled 6 months after the transplant. The clonotype originates from a human patient who received a combined kidney and bone marrow transplant. Some T cells may be provided by the graft donor. CDR3 coding DNA: TGTGCCAGCAGTCTCCGGGGGGGGCCTTACACAGATACGCAGTATTTT. Amino acids: CASSLRGGPYTDTQYF.